A single sample gave rise to the 19 T cell receptor beta chains below, sequenced in a study of blood T cell repertoires in COVID-19. The repertoire was sequenced with immunoSEQ multiplex PCR; TCRdb's copy has only in-frame clones and lacks some. The sample has 180,000 or so clones; 88% are singletons. The sequencing input was peripheral blood. Receptors originate from a young woman with acute or convalescent COVID-19.

This chain uses TRBV3-1 (or the pseudogene TRBV3-2) with TRBJ2-1; D unclear. This CDR3 has 13 amino acids. V gave up 4 bases and J gave up 0 bases, with 4 bases separating them. In germline, CDR1 is LGHDT, CDR2 YNNKEL (reference sequence). CDR3 DNA: TGTGCCAGCAGCCCGAGCTCCTACAATGAGCAGTTCTTC. As protein: CASSPSSYNEQFF.

The table lists this clone with a count of one. The chain combines TRBV7-2 with TRBJ2-7; perhaps TRBD2 as D (6 bases). Trimming removed 11 bases from V and 3 bases from J, with 14 bases in between. The germline gives CDR1 SGHTA, CDR2 FQGNSA. This CDR3 is built from 12 residues. In DNA, the CDR3 is TGTGCCTCGGGGGTGGGAGACTACGAGCAGTACTTC. It translates to CASGVGDYEQYF.

This chain uses TRBV18 with TRBJ1-1; no clear D. Trimming took off 3 bases at V and 0 bases at J, with 8 bases between the two ends. Germline assignment: CDR1 KGHSH and CDR2 LQKENI. There are 14 residues in the CDR3. CDR3 in DNA: TGTGCCAGCTCACCCCAACAGATGAACACTGAAGCTTTCTTT. Translated: CASSPQQMNTEAFF.

CDR3 loop: CAGLAGGPITGELFF. The CDR3 DNA sequence: TGTGCCGGACTAGCGGGAGGGCCGATTACCGGGGAGCTGTTTTTT. The rearrangement links TRBV7-2 to TRBJ2-2, with 15 bases matching TRBD2. J lost 5 bases, V lost 11 bases, and 6 bases had no gene match. CDR3 length: 15 amino acids. CDR1 SGHTA and CDR2 FQGNSA come from the germline V gene. The full variable domain, its missing parts supplied by reference TRBV7-2 and TRBJ2-2, is GAGVSQSPSNKVTEKGKDVELRCDPISGHTALYWYRQSLGQGLEFLIYFQGNSAPDKSGLPSDRFSAERTGGSVSTLTIQRTQQEDSAVYLCAGLAGGPITGELFFGEGSRLTVL.

This rearrangement joins TRBV5-5 to TRBJ2-2; 9 positions match TRBD1. V shed 4 bases and J 5 bases; nucleotides not matched to a gene: 6. The CDR3 has 15 residues. CDR1 and CDR2 from the germline V gene are SGHKS and YYEKEE (reference sequence). The chain's CDR3 is CASSRGTGITGELFF. The CDR3 coding sequence is TGTGCCAGCAGCCGCGGGACAGGGATAACCGGGGAGCTGTTTTTT.

The chain uses TRBV5-1 and TRBJ2-5; the match to TRBD1 covers 8 bases. The V gene end was trimmed by 7 bases and the J gene end by 2 bases; junction bases not matched to a gene: 7. The CDR3 contains 14 residues. Germline CDR1 is SGHRS and CDR2 is YFSETQ. The CDR3 sequence is CASFLDRAQETQYF. The CDR3 DNA sequence: TGCGCCAGCTTTTTGGACAGGGCGCAAGAGACCCAGTACTTC.

The V call is TRBV7-3, the J call TRBJ2-3, with 7 bases lining up with TRBD2. CDR1 SGHTA and CDR2 FQGTGA come from the germline V gene. V shed 1 base and J 4 bases; nucleotides not matched to a gene: 5. This CDR3 is 15 amino acids long. CDR3 nucleotides: TGTGCCAGCAGCTTAAGGGGGAGGGCCTCAGATACGCAGTATTTT. Translation gives CASSLRGRASDTQYF.

The chain combines TRBV10-2 with TRBJ2-1, with TRBD2 matching 10 bases. The germline gives CDR1 WSHSY, CDR2 SAAADI. V shed 8 bases, J shed 5 bases, and the junction held 6 bases outside the gene matches. CDR3 length: 14 amino acids. The chain's CDR3 is CASAGLAGDNEQFF. The CDR3 coding sequence is TGCGCCAGCGCGGGGCTAGCGGGAGACAATGAGCAGTTCTTC.

The chain couples TRBV18 to TRBJ1-1; D possibly corresponds to TRBD1 (5 bases). Germline CDR1 is KGHSH and CDR2 is LQKENI. The CDR3 sequence is 14 residues long. V shed 0 bases and J shed 7 bases, with 12 bases lying between them. CDR3 sequence reads: CASSPPGVGGEAFF. The CDR3 coding sequence is TGTGCCAGCTCACCACCAGGGGTCGGGGGTGAAGCTTTCTTT.

This rearrangement joins TRBV9 to TRBJ2-7, with 14 bases identical to TRBD2. The CDR3 totals 13 residues. CDR1 is SGDLS and CDR2 is YYNGEE in the germline V gene. J lost 10 bases, V lost 4 bases, and 4 bases had no gene match. Written as DNA, the CDR3 is TGTGCCAGCAGCTCGGGACTAGCGGGAGACCAGTACTTC. This gives the protein CASSSGLAGDQYF.

The genes are TRBV3-1 (or the pseudogene TRBV3-2) and TRBJ2-7; the D gene is possibly TRBD2 (6 bases). Germline V gene sequence: CDR1 LGHDT, CDR2 YNNKEL (reference sequence). Trimming took off 5 bases at V and 2 bases at J, with 10 bases between the two ends. This CDR3 comprises 13 residues. In nucleotides, the CDR3 is TGTGCCAGCAGCGGGGACTTCACCTACGAGCAGTACTTC. It yields the protein CASSGDFTYEQYF.

The chain joins TRBV11-1 to TRBJ2-5; a possible D gene is TRBD2 (5 bases). The CDR3 length is 14 residues. The germline V gene encodes CDR1 SGHAT and CDR2 FQDESV (reference sequence). V shed 3 bases and J shed 8 bases, with 16 bases lying between them. This CDR3 is CASSFETTRATQYF. The CDR3 DNA sequence: TGTGCCAGCAGCTTTGAGACTACCCGCGCCACCCAGTACTTC.

The chain recombines TRBV6-5 with TRBJ2-7, with D possibly TRBD2 on 6 matching bases. Germline V gene data show CDR1 as MNHEY and CDR2 as SVGAGI. The CDR3 covers 14 residues. V was shortened by 2 bases and J by 2 bases, with 10 bases between the two germline ends. The CDR3 sequence: CASSYAGSAYEQYF. CDR3 DNA sequence: TGTGCCAGCAGTTACGCGGGAAGTGCCTACGAGCAGTACTTC.

This rearrangement joins TRBV3-1 (or the pseudogene TRBV3-2) to TRBJ1-1; D not resolved. CDR1 and CDR2 (germline): LGHDT, YNNKEL (reference sequence). V was trimmed by 4 bases and J by 5 bases, leaving 11 bases between them. The length of the CDR3 is 13 residues. The DNA for the CDR3 is TGTGCCAGCAGCCCTGGGAGTGCGACTGAAGCTTTCTTT. Translation: CASSPGSATEAFF.

V and J are TRBV7-2 and TRBJ2-3; 9 positions match TRBD2. From germline, CDR1 is SGHTA and CDR2 FQGNSA. This CDR3 region has 14 residues. J was trimmed by 4 bases and V by 4 bases; bases with no gene match: 3. The CDR3 coding sequence is TGTGCCAGCAGCTCGTGGACTAGCGCAGATACGCAGTATTTT. It specifies CASSSWTSADTQYF.

The V gene is TRBV19, the J gene TRBJ2-6; weak D call: TRBD1 (5 bases). The V end was cut by 5 bases, the J end by 0 bases, with 14 bases between. Germline CDR1 reads LNHDA; CDR2 reads SQIVND (reference sequence). This CDR3 comprises 17 residues. The CDR3 DNA follows: TGTGCCAGTAGTCGCGACAGTACCTCCTCTGGGGCCAACGTCCTGACTTTC. This encodes CASSRDSTSSGANVLTF.

The table lists this clone with a count of one. The V and J genes are TRBV6-1 and TRBJ2-7, with TRBD2 matching 7 bases. CDR3 length equals 14 residues. The ends lost 3 bases at V and 3 bases at J; junction bases unmatched: 5. Germline lookup yields CDR1 MNHNS and CDR2 SASEGT. The CDR3 loop reads CASSDLASGYEQYF. CDR3 in DNA: TGTGCCAGCAGTGATTTGGCTAGCGGCTACGAGCAGTACTTC.

V is TRBV5-1 and J is TRBJ2-7; 7 bases fit TRBD1. CDR3 length: 16 residues. CDR1 and CDR2 (germline): SGHRS, YFSETQ. V was pared by 5 bases and J by 6 bases, with 17 bases of the junction left unmatched. The CDR3 reads CASSLRTGPASGEQYF. For the CDR3, the DNA is TGCGCCAGCAGTCTCCGGACAGGTCCGGCGTCCGGCGAGCAGTACTTC.

This clone was detected only once. This chain joins TRBV3-1 (or the pseudogene TRBV3-2) and TRBJ2-5; the match to TRBD1 covers 7 bases. The V gene's germline CDR1 is LGHDT and CDR2 YNNKEL (reference sequence). V shed 3 bases, J shed 2 bases, and the junction held 6 bases outside the gene matches. CDR3 length equals 15 residues. The CDR3, as DNA: TGTGCCAGCAGCCAGGGACAGCACCTACAAGAGACCCAGTACTTC. Residues: CASSQGQHLQETQYF.